The T cell receptor (beta chain) described here comes from a study of T cell responses to AZD1222 COVID-19 vaccine. Whole-study results and caveats: Baseline seropositivity characterized only six AZD1222 recipients.

The data were produced by immunoSEQ multiplex PCR, yet TCRdb's version contains in-frame clones alone and is incomplete. Of over 95,000 clones in the sample, approximately 90% are singletons; the top ten hold around 12%. Of note for this clone: Antigen unknown.

This clonotype was sampled from an adult in good health. The source material was peripheral blood, sampled on day 0 of AZD1222 vaccination.

DNA for the CDR3: TGTGCCACCAGTGAAGCGGGAGAGTACAATGAGCAGTTCTTC. This encodes CATSEAGEYNEQFF. The chain links TRBV24-1 to TRBJ2-1, with 8 bases identical to TRBD2. CDR1 KGHDR and CDR2 SFDVKD come from the germline V gene. Losses at the gene ends were 4 bases for V and 4 bases for J; bases not matched to a gene: 2. This CDR3 is built from 14 residues.